Included here is one T cell receptor (beta chain) sequence, with context. What it binds is not known. The V end was cut by 0 bases, the J end by 0 bases, with 13 bases between. The length of the CDR3 is 17 residues. Germline V lookup: CDR1 MGHRA, CDR2 YSYEKL. Sequencing targeted expressed TCRB transcripts, as all isolated RNA had been reverse transcribed. Some clones are missing from TCRdb's copy, which holds only in-frame ones; the method was immunoSEQ multiplex PCR. This sample has hundreds of thousands of clones, with 14% found just once. The data derive from a study of beta chain features in type 1 diabetes. Study-level findings and limits: Cells that show high TCR expression could be over-represented by cDNA sequencing.

The sequenced sample was naive CD4+ T cells from blood. This receptor was identified in a man younger than 40 in good health. The chain has TRBV4-1 and TRBJ2-3, with D maybe TRBD2 (6 bases). The chain's CDR3 is CASSQDGTGTSTDTQYF. CDR3 nucleotide sequence: TGCGCCAGCAGCCAAGATGGAACGGGGACTAGCACAGATACGCAGTATTTT.